This T cell receptor beta chain was observed in a study of T cell changes during pregnancy in multiple sclerosis (dated by TCRdb to about 2019). Regarding the study in general: The study looked at changes in the T cell repertoire across pregnancy in women with multiple sclerosis.

The library was built by means of the immunoSEQ multiplex PCR assay. The clones in this table, taken by TCRdb from immuneACCESS, are in-frame only. Not every clone is retained; where verified, under half of the shortfall comes from an unresolved V gene, and the cause of the rest is unknown. Present in this sample are tens of thousands of clones, 80% to 90% of which were seen just once. The top ten hold about 0.8% of the sample. This clone appeared once. Its antigen is still unknown. Base quality data are lacking; no much larger clone is found one base away. Between the V and J ends, shortened by 4 bases and 1 base respectively, the junction contains 11 bases. The CDR3 runs 15 residues from the cysteine to the phenylalanine. Solely the CDR3 DNA is kept, with 45 bases framed from the first base. Reading the germline V gene gives CDR1 SNHLY and CDR2 FYNNEI.

This sequence was found in a female donor with multiple sclerosis, enrolled in a pregnancy study. The sequencing used CD4+ T cells from peripheral blood mononuclear cells, collected in the second trimester of pregnancy. The chain couples TRBV2 to TRBJ1-5; tentative D gene TRBD1, with 6 bases matching. The CDR3 here reads CASSADRLSNQPQHF. The DNA sequence is TGTGCCAGCAGTGCGGACAGACTCAGCAATCAGCCCCAGCATTTT.